One and the same sample provided the 8 T cell receptor beta chains below, sequenced in a study of shared clonotypes between healthy human individuals. Libraries were prepared by immunoSEQ multiplex PCR; TCRdb keeps only in-frame clonotypes and omits some of them. The sample gives 650,000 to 800,000 clones, over 60% of which show up once; under 2% is in the top ten. Sequencing used memory CD4+ T cells sorted from blood. Indicated subset: CD45RA-negative fraction. These receptors all come from a woman aged 25-40 years in good health.

The chain has TRBV28 and TRBJ2-3, with 8 bases lining up with TRBD2. Germline V lookup: CDR1 MDHEN, CDR2 SYDVKM. Trimming removed 4 bases from V and 4 bases from J; junction bases left unmatched: 1. This CDR3 is built from 13 residues. The CDR3 DNA sequence: TGTGCCAGCAGTTCGGGGGGGTCAGATACGCAGTATTTT. Encoded protein: CASSSGGSDTQYF.

In this sample, this clone turned up a few times. The chain recombines TRBV4-1 with TRBJ2-1; D might be TRBD2 (5 bases). This CDR3 has 15 amino acids. Germline lookup yields CDR1 MGHRA and CDR2 YSYEKL. V was pared by 0 bases and J by 8 bases, with 14 bases between. For the CDR3, the DNA is TGCGCCAGCAGCCAAGAGGCCGCCCCCGGGGATGAGCAGTTCTTC. Translation gives CASSQEAAPGDEQFF.

Ten or more counts support this clone. The gene calls are TRBV18 and TRBJ2-6; no clear D gene. V gave up 1 base and J gave up 0 bases, with 7 bases separating them. CDR1 is KGHSH, CDR2 LQKENI, per germline. This CDR3 is 16 amino acids long. CDR3 amino acids: CASSPQTLSGANVLTF. The CDR3 nucleotides read TGTGCCAGCTCACCACAGACCCTCTCTGGGGCCAACGTCCTGACTTTC. Variable domain in full (rest from reference TRBV18 and TRBJ2-6): NAGVMQNPRHLVRRRGQEARLRCSPMKGHSHVYWYRQLPEEGLKFMVYLQKENIIDESGMPKERFSAEFPKEGPSILRIQQVVRGDSAAYFCASSPQTLSGANVLTFGAGSRLTVL.

The chain combines TRBV5-1 with TRBJ1-1, with D unclear. The CDR3 runs 13 residues. In germline, CDR1 is SGHRS, CDR2 YFSETQ. Trimming removed 3 bases from V and 1 base from J, with 7 bases in between. CDR3 bases: TGCGCCAGCAGCTCTAACACGAACACTGAAGCTTTCTTT. Its protein is CASSSNTNTEAFF.

For this clone: Other DNA sequences in this specimen translate into the identical CDR3. The CDR3 DNA is TGCAGTGCTAGGCGGGAGACCCAGTACTTC. Protein sequence: CSARRETQYF. V and J are TRBV20-1 and TRBJ2-5; D not certain. Trimming removed 3 bases from V and 5 bases from J, with 4 bases in between. Looked up from germline, CDR1 is DFQATT and CDR2 is SNEGSKA (reference sequence). This CDR3 has 10 residues.

The V call is TRBV28, the J call TRBJ2-7; a possible D gene is TRBD2 (6 bases). CDR3 size: 15 residues. V was trimmed by 3 bases and J by 2 bases, leaving 14 bases between them. Germline CDR1 reads MDHEN; CDR2 reads SYDVKM. This CDR3 is CASSLGAGRTYEQYF. DNA for the CDR3: TGTGCCAGCAGTTTGGGAGCGGGTCGCACCTACGAGCAGTACTTC.

V usage is TRBV30 and J usage is TRBJ2-5; 14 positions agree with TRBD2. The J call may be incorrect, as the DNA end agrees better with TRBJ2-7. CDR1 is GTSNPN and CDR2 is SVGIG in the germline V gene (reference sequence). CDR3 length: 15 amino acids. CDR3 loop: CATGLAGGFSYEQYF. In DNA form, the CDR3 reads TGTGCAACCGGACTAGCGGGAGGCTTCTCCTACGAGCAGTACTTC.

The chain links TRBV7-9 to TRBJ2-1; the D gene could be TRBD1 or TRBD2 (7 bases each). V lost 2 bases and J 12 bases, leaving 17 bases between the germline ends. The CDR3 spans 14 residues. Looked up from germline, CDR1 is SEHNR and CDR2 is FQNEAQ (reference sequence). The chain's CDR3 is CASSLKGGGGRQFF. The DNA for the CDR3 is TGTGCCAGCAGCTTAAAGGGAGGGGGCGGTAGGCAGTTCTTC.